This T cell receptor (beta chain) was sequenced in a study of Ad26.COV2.S vaccination and SARS-CoV-2 variants. Study-level information: The authors gave Ad26.COV2.S intramuscularly, either once or twice 56 days apart.

Remarks on this clone: As yet, its antigen is unknown.

V lost 3 bases, J lost 5 bases, and 5 bases stayed unmatched. The CDR3 totals 14 residues. Germline V lookup: CDR1 KGHSH, CDR2 LQKENI. Treatment in this sample: around 19 received Ad26.COV2.S at low or high dose, single or two shots; five or six received placebo; per-sample allocation not given. Specimens were obtained on day 63 following the first vaccine or placebo injection. This adult donor, from Boston, was 18-55 years old. Expression of Wuhan-strain SARS-CoV-2 spike came from the Ad26 vector that formed the vaccine. Profiled with immunoSEQ multiplex PCR; TCRdb holds only in-frame clones, not every one. The sample contains more than 300,000 clones, more than 70% of which appear only once. Study-wide findings and caveats: Whether participants received vaccine or placebo, their non-spike TCR breadth was similar.

The sample was peripheral blood, taken in a trial of Ad26.COV2.S vaccine versus placebo. The V gene is TRBV18, the J gene TRBJ1-2, with 8 bases aligning to TRBD1. The clonotype comes from a person aged 18-60 years who received the Ad26.COV2.S COVID-19 vaccine or a placebo. The CDR3 DNA reads TGTGCCAGCTCACCGCGGACAGGGTGGTATGGCTACACCTTC. Amino acid sequence: CASSPRTGWYGYTF.